This entry features one TCR beta chain sequence. One end of the junction does not line up with germline, which may come from a read error. This specimen belongs to a study of Graves' ophthalmopathy and Graves' hyperthyroidism. RNA transcripts provided the template for amplifying TCR beta CDR3 regions. RT-PCR was first run with HTBI primers, then multiplex PCR in a second round. MiXCR, applied by TCRdb to the multiplex PCR reads, yields one record per CDR3 protein. The sample contains about 700,000 distinct CDR3 sequences, 40% of which appear only once. Germline values: CDR1 LNHDA, CDR2 SQIVND (reference sequence). CDR3 length: 15 amino acids.

The source is an adult man with Graves' ophthalmopathy. V usage is TRBV19 and J usage is TRBJ1-5; TRBD1 aligns across 9 bases. Sequences were obtained from peripheral blood. The CDR3 DNA sequence: TGTGTCAGTAGTTGGGACAGGGAGAGAGGTCAGCCCCAGCATTTT. Protein product: CVSSWDRERGQPQHF.